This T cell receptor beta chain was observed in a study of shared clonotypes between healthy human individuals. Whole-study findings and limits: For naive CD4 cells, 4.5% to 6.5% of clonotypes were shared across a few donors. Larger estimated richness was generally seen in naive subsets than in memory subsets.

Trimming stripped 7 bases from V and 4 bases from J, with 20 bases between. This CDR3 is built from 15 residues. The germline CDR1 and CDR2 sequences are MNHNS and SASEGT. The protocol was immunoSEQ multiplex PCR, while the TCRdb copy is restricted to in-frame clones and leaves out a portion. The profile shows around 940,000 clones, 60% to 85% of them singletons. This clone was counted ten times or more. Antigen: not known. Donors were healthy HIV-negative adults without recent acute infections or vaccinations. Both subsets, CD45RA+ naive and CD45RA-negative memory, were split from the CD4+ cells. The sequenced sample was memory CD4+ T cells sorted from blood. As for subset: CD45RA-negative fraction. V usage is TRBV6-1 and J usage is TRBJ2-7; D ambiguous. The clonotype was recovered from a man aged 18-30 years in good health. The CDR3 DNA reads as TGTGCCAGCAACGCCCTTCTCCATGGGCCGTACGAGCAGTACTTC. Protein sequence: CASNALLHGPYEQYF.